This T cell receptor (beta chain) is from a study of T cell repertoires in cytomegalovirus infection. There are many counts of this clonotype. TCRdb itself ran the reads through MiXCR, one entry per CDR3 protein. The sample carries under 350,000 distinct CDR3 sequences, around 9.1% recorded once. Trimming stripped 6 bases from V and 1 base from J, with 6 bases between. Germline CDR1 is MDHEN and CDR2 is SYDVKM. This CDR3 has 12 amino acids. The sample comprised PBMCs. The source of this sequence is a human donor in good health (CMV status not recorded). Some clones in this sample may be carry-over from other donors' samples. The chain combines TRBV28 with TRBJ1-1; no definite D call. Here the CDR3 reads CASRTSNTEAFF. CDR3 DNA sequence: TGTGCCAGCAGGACGTCGAACACTGAAGCTTTCTTT.